This T cell receptor (beta chain) emerged from a study of blood T cell repertoires in COVID-19. Study summary: In each case, the material was cDNA or gDNA derived from T cells, B-cell-depleted T cells, or PBMCs.

This clone was counted only a few times. Seattle patients were enrolled during active infection and followed longitudinally. TCRdb's table, derived via immunoSEQ multiplex PCR, lists solely in-frame clones and lacks some. This sample has under 300,000 clones, with around 90% found just once. V was pared by 6 bases and J by 6 bases, with 5 bases of the junction left unmatched. The CDR3 consists of 13 residues. Germline values: CDR1 MNHEY, CDR2 SVGEGT. The chain recombines TRBV6-2 or TRBV6-3 with TRBJ1-5, with TRBD1 identical over 7 bases. The clonotype was recovered from a woman between 55 and 75 years old with COVID-19, enrolled during active disease. Sequenced input: peripheral blood. DNA of the CDR3: TGTGCCAGCAGCGACGACAGGGTTCAGCCCCAGCATTTT. Protein sequence: CASSDDRVQPQHF.